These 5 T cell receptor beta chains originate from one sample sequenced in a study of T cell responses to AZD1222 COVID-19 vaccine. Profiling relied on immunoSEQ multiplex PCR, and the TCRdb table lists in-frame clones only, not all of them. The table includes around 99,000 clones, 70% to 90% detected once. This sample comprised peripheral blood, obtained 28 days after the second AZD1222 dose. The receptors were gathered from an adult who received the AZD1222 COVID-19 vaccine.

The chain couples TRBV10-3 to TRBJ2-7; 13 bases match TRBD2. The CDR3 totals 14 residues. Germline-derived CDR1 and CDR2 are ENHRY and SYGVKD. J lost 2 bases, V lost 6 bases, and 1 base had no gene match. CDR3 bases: TGTGCCATCAGAGGGACTAGCGGGGCCTACGAGCAGTACTTC. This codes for CAIRGTSGAYEQYF.

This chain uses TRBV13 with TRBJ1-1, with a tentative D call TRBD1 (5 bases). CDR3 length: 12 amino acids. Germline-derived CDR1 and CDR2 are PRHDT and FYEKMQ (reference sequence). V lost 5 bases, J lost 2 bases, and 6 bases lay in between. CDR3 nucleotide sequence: TGTGCCAGCAGCACAGGAAACACTGAAGCTTTCTTT. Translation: CASSTGNTEAFF.

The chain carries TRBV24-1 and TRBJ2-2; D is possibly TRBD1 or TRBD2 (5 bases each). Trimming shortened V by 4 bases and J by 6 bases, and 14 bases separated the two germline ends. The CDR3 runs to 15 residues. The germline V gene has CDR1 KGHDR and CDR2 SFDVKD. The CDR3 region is CATSDPGKGAGELFF. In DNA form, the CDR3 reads TGTGCCACCAGTGACCCCGGGAAAGGGGCCGGGGAGCTGTTTTTT.

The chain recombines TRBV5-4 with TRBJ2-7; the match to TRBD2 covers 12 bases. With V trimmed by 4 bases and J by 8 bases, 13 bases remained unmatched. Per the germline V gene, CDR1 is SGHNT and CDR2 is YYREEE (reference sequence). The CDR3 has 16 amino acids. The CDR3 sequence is CASSPGPGTSGPKQYF. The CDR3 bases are TGTGCCAGCAGCCCTGGGCCCGGGACTAGCGGGCCCAAGCAGTACTTC.

CDR3 region: CASSDAPGNEQYF. CDR3 DNA sequence: TGTGCCAGCAGTGATGCACCGGGCAACGAGCAGTACTTC. V is TRBV9 and J is TRBJ2-7; D is undetermined. The V gene's germline CDR1 is SGDLS and CDR2 YYNGEE. This CDR3 contains 13 residues. The ends were cut back, 5 bases at V and 5 bases at J, with 14 bases in the middle.